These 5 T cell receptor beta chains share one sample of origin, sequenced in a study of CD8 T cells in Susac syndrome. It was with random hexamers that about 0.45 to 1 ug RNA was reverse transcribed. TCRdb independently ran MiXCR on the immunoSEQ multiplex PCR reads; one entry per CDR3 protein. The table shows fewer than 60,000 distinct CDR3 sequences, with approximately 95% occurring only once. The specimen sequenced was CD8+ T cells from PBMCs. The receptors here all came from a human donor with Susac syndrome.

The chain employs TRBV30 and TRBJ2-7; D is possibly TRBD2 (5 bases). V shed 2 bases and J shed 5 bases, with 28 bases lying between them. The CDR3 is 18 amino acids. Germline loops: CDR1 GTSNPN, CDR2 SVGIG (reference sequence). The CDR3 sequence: CAWSIEGLLWNPLHEQYF. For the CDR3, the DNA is TGTGCCTGGAGTATCGAGGGTTTGCTTTGGAATCCCCTCCACGAGCAGTACTTC.

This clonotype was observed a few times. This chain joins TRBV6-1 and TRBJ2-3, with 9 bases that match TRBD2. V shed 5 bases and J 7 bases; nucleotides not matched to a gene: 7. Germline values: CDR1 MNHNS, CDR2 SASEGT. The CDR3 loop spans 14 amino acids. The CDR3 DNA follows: TGTGCCAGCAGTATAGCGGGGGTCCAGAATACGCAGTATTTT. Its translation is CASSIAGVQNTQYF.

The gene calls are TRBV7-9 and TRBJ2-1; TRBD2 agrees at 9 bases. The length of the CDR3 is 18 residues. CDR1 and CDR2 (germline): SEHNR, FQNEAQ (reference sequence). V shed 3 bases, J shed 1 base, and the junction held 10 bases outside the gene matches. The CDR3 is CASSFLLSGGPSYNEQFF. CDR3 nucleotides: TGTGCCAGCAGCTTCCTTTTAAGCGGGGGGCCGTCCTACAATGAGCAGTTCTTC.

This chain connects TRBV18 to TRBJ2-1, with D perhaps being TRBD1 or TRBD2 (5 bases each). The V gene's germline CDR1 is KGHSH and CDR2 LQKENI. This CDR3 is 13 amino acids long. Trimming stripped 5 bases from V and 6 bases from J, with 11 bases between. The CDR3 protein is CASSWDPGNEQFF. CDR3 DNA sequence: TGTGCCAGCTCATGGGACCCCGGCAATGAGCAGTTCTTC. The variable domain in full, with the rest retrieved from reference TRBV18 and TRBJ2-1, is NAGVMQNPRHLVRRRGQEARLRCSPMKGHSHVYWYRQLPEEGLKFMVYLQKENIIDESGMPKERFSAEFPKEGPSILRIQQVVRGDSAAYFCASSWDPGNEQFFGPGTRLTVL.

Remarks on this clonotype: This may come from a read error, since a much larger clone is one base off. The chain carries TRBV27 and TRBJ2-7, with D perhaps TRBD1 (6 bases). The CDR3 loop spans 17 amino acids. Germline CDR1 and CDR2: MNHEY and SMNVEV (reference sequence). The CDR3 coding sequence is TGTGCCAGCAGTTTAGCGACCCGACAGGCCCTCTCCTACGAGCCGTACTTC. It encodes CASSLATRQALSYEPYF.